The clone carrying this TCR beta chain was found many times. The data belong to a study of T-cell reconstitution after alpha-beta-depleted transplantation in children. The germline gives CDR1 MNHEY, CDR2 SMNVEV (reference sequence). V gave up 5 bases and J gave up 4 bases, with 14 bases separating them. The CDR3 consists of 14 residues. The library targeted TCRbeta and was prepared with unique molecular identifiers. MiXCR, run by TCRdb on the PCR reads, gives a single entry per CDR3 protein. The sample lists around 600,000 distinct CDR3 sequences; approximately 15% were seen once. V and J are TRBV27 and TRBJ1-2, with D possibly TRBD1 on 5 matching bases. The receptor comes from a human donor who donated a stem cell graft to a child with acute myeloid leukemia. The sequences come from PBMCs from the stem cell graft donor, collected from the stem cell graft. The CDR3 bases are TGTGCCAGCAGTCCGGCTGGGGGGACCTATGGCTACACCTTC. Translating it yields CASSPAGGTYGYTF.